The entry that follows covers one TCR beta chain sequence. CDR3 size: 14 residues. Germline V gene data show CDR1 as SGHRS and CDR2 as YFSETQ. V was cut by 4 bases and J by 3 bases, with 10 bases left in between. The data were taken from a study of patients and donors after allogeneic stem cell transplantation. TCRdb re-called the RT-PCR reads with MiXCR, one entry per CDR3 protein. The sample holds under 200,000 distinct CDR3 sequences, more than 20% seen once. The sample taken for sequencing was blood, either unsorted or a sorted T cell fraction (not recorded which). The receptor was isolated from a human donor who was either an allogeneic HSCT recipient or a stem cell or donor lymphocyte infusion donor (not recorded which). It is not recorded whose cells these are; they may come from a transplant donor. The chain links TRBV5-1 to TRBJ2-2; possibly TRBD2 for D (6 bases). The CDR3 bases are TGCGCCAGCAGCAGGACTACCTACACCGGGGAGCTGTTTTTT. Protein sequence: CASSRTTYTGELFF.